This T cell receptor beta chain was sequenced during a study of control samples from healthy donors and cancer patients (dated by TCRdb to about 2020). For CDR1 and CDR2, the germline V gene lists SGHRS and YFSETQ. Taken from cysteine to phenylalanine, the CDR3 has 13 residues. Of the read, only the CDR3 DNA is kept; its 39 bases are in frame from base 1. After removal of 2 bases from V and 4 bases from J, the junction retains 3 bases not matched to a gene. Library preparation employed the immunoSEQ multiplex PCR assay. TCRdb stores this immuneACCESS table with in-frame sequences only. Part of the clones is absent; in the studies checked, under half of the shortfall reflects unresolved V genes, and no reason is known for the rest. This sample comprises more than 85,000 clones, around nine tenths of them detected only once. 3.5% to 4.5% of the sample goes to the ten largest clones. With regard to this clone: This clone's antigen is unknown. The input lacks base qualities; no much larger clone sits a single base away.

The TCR originated in a woman aged 55-69 years with lung cancer. The chain uses TRBV5-1 and TRBJ2-7, with TRBD1 matching 7 junction bases. The sequencing input was PBMCs. This receptor has the CDR3 CASSFTGEYEQYF. At the DNA level, the sequence is TGCGCCAGCAGCTTCACAGGGGAATACGAGCAGTACTTC.